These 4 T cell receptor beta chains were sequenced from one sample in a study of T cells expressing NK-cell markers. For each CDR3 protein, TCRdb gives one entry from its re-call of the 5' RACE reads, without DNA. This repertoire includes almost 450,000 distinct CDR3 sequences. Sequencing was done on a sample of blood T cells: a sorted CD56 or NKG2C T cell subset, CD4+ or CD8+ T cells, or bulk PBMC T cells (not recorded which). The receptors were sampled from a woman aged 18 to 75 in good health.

The CDR3 spells CASSLDLAYEQYF. The gene calls are TRBV5-1 and TRBJ2-7. CDR3 length: 13 amino acids. Germline CDR1 is SGHRS and CDR2 is YFSETQ.

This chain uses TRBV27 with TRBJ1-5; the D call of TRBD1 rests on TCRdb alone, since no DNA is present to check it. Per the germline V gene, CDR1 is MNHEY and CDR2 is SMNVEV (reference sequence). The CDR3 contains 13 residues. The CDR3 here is CASSGNWNQPQHF.

CDR3 sequence reads: CSVEDLAVGEQYF. This chain joins TRBV29-1 and TRBJ2-7; the D call of TRBD2 rests on TCRdb alone, since no DNA is present to check it. The length of the CDR3 is 13 residues. Germline V gives CDR1 SQVTM, CDR2 ANQGSEA.

The CDR3 protein is CASSLSGRAGDEQFF. The V call is TRBV7-2, the J call TRBJ2-1; TCRdb proposes TRBD2, but this gene call is untestable without DNA. The CDR3 runs 15 residues. From germline, CDR1 is SGHTA and CDR2 FQGNSA.